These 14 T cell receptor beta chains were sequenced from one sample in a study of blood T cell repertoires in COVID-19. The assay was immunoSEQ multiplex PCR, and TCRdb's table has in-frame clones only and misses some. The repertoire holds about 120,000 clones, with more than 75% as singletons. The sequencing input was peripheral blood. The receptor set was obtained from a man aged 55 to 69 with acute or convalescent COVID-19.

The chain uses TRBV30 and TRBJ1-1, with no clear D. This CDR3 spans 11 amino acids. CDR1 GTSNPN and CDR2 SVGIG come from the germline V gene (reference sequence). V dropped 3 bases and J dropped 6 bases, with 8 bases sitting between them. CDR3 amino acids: CAWRGEAEAFF. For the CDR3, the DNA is TGTGCCTGGAGAGGAGAGGCTGAAGCTTTCTTT.

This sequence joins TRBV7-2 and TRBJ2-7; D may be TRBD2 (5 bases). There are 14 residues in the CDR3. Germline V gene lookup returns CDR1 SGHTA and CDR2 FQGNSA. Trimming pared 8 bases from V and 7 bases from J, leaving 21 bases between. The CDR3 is CASRSTEGLGEQYF. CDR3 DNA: TGTGCCAGCCGTTCCACAGAGGGTTTAGGGGAGCAGTACTTC.

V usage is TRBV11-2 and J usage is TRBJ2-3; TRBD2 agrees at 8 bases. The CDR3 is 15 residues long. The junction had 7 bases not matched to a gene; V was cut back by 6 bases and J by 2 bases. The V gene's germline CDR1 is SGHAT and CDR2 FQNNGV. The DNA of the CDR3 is TGTGCCAGCAGGGGGGGTAGCGGGGCCACAGATACGCAGTATTTT. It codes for CASRGGSGATDTQYF.

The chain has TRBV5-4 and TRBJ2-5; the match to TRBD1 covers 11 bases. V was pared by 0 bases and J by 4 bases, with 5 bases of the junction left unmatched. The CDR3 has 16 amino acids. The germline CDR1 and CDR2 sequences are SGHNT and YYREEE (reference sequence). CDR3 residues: CASSLGGQGEGETQYF. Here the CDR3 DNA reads TGTGCCAGCAGCTTGGGGGGACAGGGGGAGGGAGAGACCCAGTACTTC.

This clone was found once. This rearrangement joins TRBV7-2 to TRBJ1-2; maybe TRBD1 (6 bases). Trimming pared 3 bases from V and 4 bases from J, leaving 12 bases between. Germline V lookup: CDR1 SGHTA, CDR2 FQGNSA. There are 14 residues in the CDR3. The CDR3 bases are TGTGCCAGCAGCTTTGGGGGGGCGTCCTATGGCTACACCTTC. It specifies CASSFGGASYGYTF.

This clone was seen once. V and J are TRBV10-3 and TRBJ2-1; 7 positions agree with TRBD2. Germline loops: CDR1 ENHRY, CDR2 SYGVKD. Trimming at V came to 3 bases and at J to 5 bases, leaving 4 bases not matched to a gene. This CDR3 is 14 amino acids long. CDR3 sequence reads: CAISDGSGHNEQFF. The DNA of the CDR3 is TGTGCCATCAGTGACGGTAGCGGGCACAATGAGCAGTTCTTC.

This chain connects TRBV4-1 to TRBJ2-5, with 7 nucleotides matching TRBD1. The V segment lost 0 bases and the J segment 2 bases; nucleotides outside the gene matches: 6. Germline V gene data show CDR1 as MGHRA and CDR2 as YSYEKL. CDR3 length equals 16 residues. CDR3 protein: CASSQEGGIGQETQYF. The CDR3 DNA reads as TGCGCCAGCAGCCAAGAAGGGGGCATAGGGCAAGAGACCCAGTACTTC.

CDR3 bases: TGTGCCAGCAGTTACTCGACCAGGGATCATTCACCCCTCCACTTT. Its translation is CASSYSTRDHSPLHF. The V call is TRBV6-2 or TRBV6-3, the J call TRBJ1-6; D perhaps matches TRBD1 (5 bases). The CDR3 runs to 15 residues. V lost 0 bases, J lost 8 bases, and 11 bases lay in between. In germline, CDR1 is MNHEY, CDR2 SVGEGT.

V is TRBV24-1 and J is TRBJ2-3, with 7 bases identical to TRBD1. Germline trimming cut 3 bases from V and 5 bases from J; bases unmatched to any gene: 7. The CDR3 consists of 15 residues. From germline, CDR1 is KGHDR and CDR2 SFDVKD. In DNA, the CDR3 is TGTGCCACCAGTGATCCTACAGGGGCCGGAGATACGCAGTATTTT. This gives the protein CATSDPTGAGDTQYF.

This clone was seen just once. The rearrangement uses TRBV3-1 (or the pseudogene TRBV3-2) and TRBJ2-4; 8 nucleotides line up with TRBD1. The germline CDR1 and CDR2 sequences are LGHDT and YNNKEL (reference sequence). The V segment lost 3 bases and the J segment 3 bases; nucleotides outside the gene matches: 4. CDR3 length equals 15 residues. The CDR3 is CASSQTQGDKNIQYF. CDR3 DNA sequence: TGTGCCAGCAGCCAGACACAGGGGGACAAAAACATTCAGTACTTC.

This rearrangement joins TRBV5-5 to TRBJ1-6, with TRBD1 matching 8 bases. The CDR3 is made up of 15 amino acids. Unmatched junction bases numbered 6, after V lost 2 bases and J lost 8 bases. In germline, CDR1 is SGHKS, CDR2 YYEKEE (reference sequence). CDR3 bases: TGTGCCAGCAGCTTACAGGGGGTTATGGATTCACCCCTCCACTTT. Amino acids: CASSLQGVMDSPLHF. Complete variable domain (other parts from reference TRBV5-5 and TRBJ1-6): DAGVTQSPTHLIKTRGQQVTLRCSPISGHKSVSWYQQVLGQGPQFIFQYYEKEERGRGNFPDRFSARQFPNYSSELNVNALLLGDSALYLCASSLQGVMDSPLHFGNGTRLTVT.

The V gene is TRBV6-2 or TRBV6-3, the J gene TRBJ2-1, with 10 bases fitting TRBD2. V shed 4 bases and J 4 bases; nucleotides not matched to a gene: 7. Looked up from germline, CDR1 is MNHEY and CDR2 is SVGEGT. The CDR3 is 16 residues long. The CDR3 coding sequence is TGTGCCAGCAGTTTCCTTAGCGGGAGGTATTACAATGAGCAGTTCTTC. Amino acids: CASSFLSGRYYNEQFF.

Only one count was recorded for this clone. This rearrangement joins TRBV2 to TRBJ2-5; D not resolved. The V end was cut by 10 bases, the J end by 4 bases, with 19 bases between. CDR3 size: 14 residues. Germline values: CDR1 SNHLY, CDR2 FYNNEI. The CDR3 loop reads CATGNLDVGETQYF. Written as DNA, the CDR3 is TGTGCCACGGGTAACCTCGACGTGGGAGAGACCCAGTACTTC. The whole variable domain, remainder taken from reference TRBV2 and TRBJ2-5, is EPEVTQTPSHQVTQMGQEVILRCVPISNHLYFYWYRQILGQKVEFLVSFYNNEISEKSEIFDDQFSVERPDGSNFTLKIRSTKLEDSAMYFCATGNLDVGETQYFGPGTRLLVL.

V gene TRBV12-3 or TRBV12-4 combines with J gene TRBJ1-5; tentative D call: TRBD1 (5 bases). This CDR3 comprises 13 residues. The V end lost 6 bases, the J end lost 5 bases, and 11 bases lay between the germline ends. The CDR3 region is CASSFGGDQPQHF. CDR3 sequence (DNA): TGTGCCAGCAGCTTCGGGGGGGATCAGCCCCAGCATTTT.